Below are 2 T cell receptor beta chains sequenced from a single sample in a study of T cell responses to AZD1222 COVID-19 vaccine. TCRdb keeps only in-frame clones here, not all; method: immunoSEQ multiplex PCR. This sample has about 120,000 clones, with more than 75% found just once. This sample comprised peripheral blood, obtained 28 days after the second AZD1222 dose. The receptor source for this set is an adult who received the AZD1222 COVID-19 vaccine.

The chain links TRBV5-6 to TRBJ1-2; TRBD1 might be the D (6 bases). The CDR3 is 15 residues long. V lost 3 bases to trimming and J lost 5 bases, with 17 bases between them. Germline V gene lookup returns CDR1 SGHDT and CDR2 YYEEEE. The CDR3 protein is CASSSARGPMYGYTF. The CDR3 DNA reads as TGTGCCAGCAGCTCTGCGCGGGGGCCAATGTATGGCTACACCTTC.

The J gene is TRBJ2-7, the V gene TRBV12-3 or TRBV12-4; D ambiguous. With 7 bases removed from V and 2 bases from J, the gap between germline ends came to 12 bases. The CDR3 is 13 amino acids. In nucleotides, the CDR3 is TGTGCCAGCACCCTCCTGGGGACCTACGAGCAGTACTTC. The encoded protein is CASTLLGTYEQYF.